This T cell receptor (beta chain) came from a study of blood T cell repertoires in COVID-19. The wider study: Samples came from the United States, Italy and Spain, spanning acute and convalescent COVID-19. PBMCs, B-cell-depleted T cells, or T cells were the source of the cDNA or gDNA that made up the material.

Sequenced by immunoSEQ multiplex PCR; TCRdb stores in-frame clones only, minus some. The data contain more than 60,000 clones, 84% of them singletons. The ends were cut back, 0 bases at V and 0 bases at J, with 8 bases in the middle. Germline values: CDR1 KGHSH, CDR2 LQKENI. The CDR3 totals 16 residues. The rearrangement links TRBV18 to TRBJ2-2, with a tentative D call TRBD1 (5 bases). This TCR derives from a man aged 50 or older with acute or convalescent COVID-19. Material for sequencing was peripheral blood. Here the CDR3 DNA reads TGTGCCAGCTCACCACCGGGCAGGGCGAACACCGGGGAGCTGTTTTTT. Amino acid sequence: CASSPPGRANTGELFF.